The source of this T cell receptor beta chain is a study of human T cells and chemical hapten exposure (dated by TCRdb to the early 2020s). Background for the entire study: For sensitization, 2% DPC in acetone was applied to a roughly 2 cm by roughly 2 cm area of upper inner arm skin. Throughout the roughly 23-week study period, patients were also given weekly therapeutic DPC doses on the scalp. Patch tests used Finn chambers with 0.01% DPC on the upper back, scored after 6 days by International Contact Dermatitis Research Group standards. The libraries were sequenced as a pool, and the TCR yield per sample differed mostly because of small variations in library volumes within the pool. Blood samples were taken from patients before sensitization (week 0) and then at 2, 6 and about 24 weeks after DPC sensitization. The patient cohort, mostly female, included alopecia areata with under or over 50% scalp involvement, alopecia totalis and alopecia universalis. Peripheral blood TCR repertoire changes were tracked in vivo in alopecia patients during primary and secondary sensitization to the hapten diphenylcyclopropenone (DPC). For TCR sequencing, blood came from over 25 alopecia patients at anywhere from one to four time points (pre-sensitization, 2, 6 and 24 weeks). Results and caveats for the whole study, not just this receptor: After repeated subsampling, changes were observed in the strength of the expansion versus patch-test correlation and in the threshold at which the correlation became significant. A positive correlation was found between the number of PT1 expanded TCRs and patch test score, with significance reached at thresholds 8, 16 and 32 but not 4. Because all patients had alopecia, a presumed autoimmune disease, the immune response of the patients might differ from that of healthy individuals. No change with DPC sensitization was found in the number of TCRs above 1 in 1000 frequency, and no evidence of global repertoire structure alterations was found. Compared with pre-sensitization or healthy control sets, expanded TCRs formed significantly more large CDR3 similarity clusters, which is consistent with antigen-driven responses.

Relative to germline, V is 4 bases shorter and J is 6 bases shorter, with 17 bases between their ends. According to the germline V gene, CDR1 reads SGHDT and CDR2 reads YYEEEE. Counted from cysteine to phenylalanine, this CDR3 has 14 amino acids. CDR3 DNA only is kept here, 42 bases in frame from base 1. With respect to this clonotype: No antigen is known for it. Base qualities are not provided; no much larger clone lies one nucleotide away.

Libraries were built with RACE. The listed sequencing device is NextSeq 500. During library preparation, unique molecular identifiers were attached to individual cDNA molecules so that TCRs could be counted in a quantitative, reproducible way. Each blood RNA sample was used to sequence both TCR alpha and TCR beta chains. Regarding the original processing steps: A median of roughly 100,000 TCRs per sample was observed, with a range of roughly 23,224 to 700,000. The Decombinator software suite was used to annotate the V, J and CDR3 of the TCR reads. For PS versus PT1 abundance plots, all samples were subsampled to the same number of TCRs (28,000). Expanded TCRs were defined as absent before sensitization and observed at least eight times at the 2-week time point. Starting from the raw public reads, TCRdb applied fastp trimming at Q25, assembled clones with MiXCR and retained in-frame beta chains. One record per CDR3 amino acid sequence lists the most common genes and DNA. TCRdb assigned the V and J calls; the authors' analysis was not used. The sample table records a few hundred thousand distinct CDR3 sequences; approximately 5.1% of these occur just once. The ten most abundant clones make up 2% to 2.5% of the sample.

This sample's time point label indicates: patch test 1, 2 weeks after DPC sensitization. Per the publication, the treatment or condition label means: therapeutic diphenylcyclopropenone sensitization with weekly scalp DPC. At every patch-test visit, the blood draw took place before the patch test was put on. Patients were eligible if aged 18 to 70, diagnosed with alopecia and judged suitable for DPC therapy, and pregnant patients were excluded. Total RNA was isolated from unfractionated whole blood collected in Tempus Blood RNA tubes. The chain is encoded by TRBV5-6 joined to TRBJ2-7; the D segment cannot be called with confidence. Specimen: whole blood, collected in connection with sensitization to the hapten diphenylcyclopropenone (DPC). This TCR derives from a woman aged 45-59 years with alopecia areata. Some clones in this sample may be carry-over from other donors' samples. The DNA is as follows: TGTGCCAGCAGCCCGGGCACGGTTTTCCCCGAGCAGTACTTC. Translated, this is CASSPGTVFPEQYF.